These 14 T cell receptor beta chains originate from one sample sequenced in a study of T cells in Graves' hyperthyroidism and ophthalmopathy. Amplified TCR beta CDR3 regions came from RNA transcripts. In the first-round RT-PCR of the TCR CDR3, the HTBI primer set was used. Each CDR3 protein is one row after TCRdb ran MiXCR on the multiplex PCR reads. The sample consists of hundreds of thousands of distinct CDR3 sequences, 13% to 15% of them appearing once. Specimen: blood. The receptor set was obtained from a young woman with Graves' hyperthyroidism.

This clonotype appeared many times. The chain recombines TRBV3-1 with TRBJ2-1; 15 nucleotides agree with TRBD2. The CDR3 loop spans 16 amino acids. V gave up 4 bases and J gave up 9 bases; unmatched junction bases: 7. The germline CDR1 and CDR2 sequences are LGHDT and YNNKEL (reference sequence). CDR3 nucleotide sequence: TGTGCCAGCAGCCTGTCGGGGACTAGCGGGAGGACTGAGCAGTTCTTC. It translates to CASSLSGTSGRTEQFF.

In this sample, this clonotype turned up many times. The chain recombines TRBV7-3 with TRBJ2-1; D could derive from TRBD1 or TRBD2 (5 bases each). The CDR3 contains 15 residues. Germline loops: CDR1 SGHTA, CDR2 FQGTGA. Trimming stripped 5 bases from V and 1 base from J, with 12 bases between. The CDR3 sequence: CASSVGTQSYNEQFF. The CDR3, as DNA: TGTGCCAGCAGCGTCGGGACGCAGTCCTACAATGAGCAGTTCTTC.

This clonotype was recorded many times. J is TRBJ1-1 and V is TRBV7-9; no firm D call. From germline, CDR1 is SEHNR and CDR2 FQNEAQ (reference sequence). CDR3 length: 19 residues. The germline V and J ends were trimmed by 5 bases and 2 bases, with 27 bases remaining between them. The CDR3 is CASSPSRWEEEASNTEAFF. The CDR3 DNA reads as TGTGCCAGCAGCCCCTCGAGGTGGGAGGAGGAGGCCTCAAACACTGAAGCTTTCTTT. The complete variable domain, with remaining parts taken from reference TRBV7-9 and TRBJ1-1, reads DTGVSQNPRHKITKRGQNVTFRCDPISEHNRLYWYRQTLGQGPEFLTYFQNEAQLEKSRLLSDRFSAERPKGSFSTLEIQRTEQGDSAMYLCASSPSRWEEEASNTEAFFGQGTRLTVV.

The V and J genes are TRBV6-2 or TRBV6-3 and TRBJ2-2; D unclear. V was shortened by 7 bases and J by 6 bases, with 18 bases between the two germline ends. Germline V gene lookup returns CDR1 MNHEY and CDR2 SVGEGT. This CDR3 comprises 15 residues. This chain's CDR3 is CASTLRPNTAGELFF. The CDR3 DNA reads TGTGCCAGCACCCTTAGACCGAACACCGCCGGGGAGCTGTTTTTT.

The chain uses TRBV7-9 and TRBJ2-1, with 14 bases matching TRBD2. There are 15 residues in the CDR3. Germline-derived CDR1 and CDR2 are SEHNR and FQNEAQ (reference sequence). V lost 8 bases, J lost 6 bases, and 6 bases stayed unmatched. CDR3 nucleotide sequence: TGTGCCAGCGGCTACGGGACTAGCGGGAGCAATGAGCAGTTCTTC. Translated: CASGYGTSGSNEQFF.

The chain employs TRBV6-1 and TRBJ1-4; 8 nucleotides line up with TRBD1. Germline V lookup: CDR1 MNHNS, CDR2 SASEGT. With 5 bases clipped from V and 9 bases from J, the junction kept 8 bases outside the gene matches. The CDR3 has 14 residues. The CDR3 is CASSKTRQGQKLFF. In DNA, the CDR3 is TGTGCCAGCAGTAAAACCAGACAGGGGCAAAAACTGTTTTTT.

In nucleotides, the CDR3 is TGTGCCAGCAGCTTTTCATGGGTCTCCTACAATGAGCAGTTCTTC. Translated: CASSFSWVSYNEQFF. V and J are TRBV7-2 and TRBJ2-1; D unclear. From germline, CDR1 is SGHTA and CDR2 FQGNSA. Trimming stripped 3 bases from V and 0 bases from J, with 9 bases between. The CDR3 covers 15 residues.

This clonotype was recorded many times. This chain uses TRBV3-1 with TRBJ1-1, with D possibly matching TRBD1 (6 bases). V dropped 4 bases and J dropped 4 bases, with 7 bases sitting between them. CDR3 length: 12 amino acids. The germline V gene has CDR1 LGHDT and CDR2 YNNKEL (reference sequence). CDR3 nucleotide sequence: TGTGCCAGCAGCCGAGGGGGCACTGAAGCTTTCTTT. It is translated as CASSRGGTEAFF.

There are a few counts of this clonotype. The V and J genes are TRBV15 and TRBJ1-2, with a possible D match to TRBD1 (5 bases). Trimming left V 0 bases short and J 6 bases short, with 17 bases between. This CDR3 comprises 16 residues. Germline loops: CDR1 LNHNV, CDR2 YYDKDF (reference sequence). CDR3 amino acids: CATSRDGPYQGNGYTF. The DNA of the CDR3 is TGTGCCACCAGCAGAGATGGGCCTTATCAGGGAAATGGCTACACCTTC.

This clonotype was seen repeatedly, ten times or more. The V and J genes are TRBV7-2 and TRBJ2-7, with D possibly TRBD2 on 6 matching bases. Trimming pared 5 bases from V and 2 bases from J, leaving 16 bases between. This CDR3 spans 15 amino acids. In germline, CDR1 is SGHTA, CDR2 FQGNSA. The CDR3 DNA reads TGTGCCAGCAGCGCGTTTAGCGGAGGGACCTACGAGCAGTACTTC. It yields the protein CASSAFSGGTYEQYF.

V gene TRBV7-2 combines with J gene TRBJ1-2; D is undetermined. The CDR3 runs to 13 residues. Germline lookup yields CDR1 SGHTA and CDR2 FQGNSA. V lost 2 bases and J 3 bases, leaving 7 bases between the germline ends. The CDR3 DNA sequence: TGTGCCAGCAGCTTAAACAACTACTATGGCTACACCTTC. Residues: CASSLNNYYGYTF. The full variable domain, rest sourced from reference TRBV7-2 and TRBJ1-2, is GAGVSQSPSNKVTEKGKDVELRCDPISGHTALYWYRQSLGQGLEFLIYFQGNSAPDKSGLPSDRFSAERTGGSVSTLTIQRTQQEDSAVYLCASSLNNYYGYTFGSGTRLTVV.

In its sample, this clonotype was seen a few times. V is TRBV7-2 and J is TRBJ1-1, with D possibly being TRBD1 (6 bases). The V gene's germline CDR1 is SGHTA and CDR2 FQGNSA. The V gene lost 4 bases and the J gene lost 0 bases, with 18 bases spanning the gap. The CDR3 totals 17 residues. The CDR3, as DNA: TGTGCCAGCAGCTCTTGGGGGGGCGGTGGGCTGAACACTGAAGCTTTCTTT. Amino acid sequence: CASSSWGGGGLNTEAFF.

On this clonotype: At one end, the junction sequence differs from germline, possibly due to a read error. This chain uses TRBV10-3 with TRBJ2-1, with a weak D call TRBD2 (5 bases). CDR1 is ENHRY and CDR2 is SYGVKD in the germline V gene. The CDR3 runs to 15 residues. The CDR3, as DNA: TGTGCCATCAGGGCTGAGCGGTCCTCCCACAATGAGCAGTTCTTC. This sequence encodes CAIRAERSSHNEQFF.

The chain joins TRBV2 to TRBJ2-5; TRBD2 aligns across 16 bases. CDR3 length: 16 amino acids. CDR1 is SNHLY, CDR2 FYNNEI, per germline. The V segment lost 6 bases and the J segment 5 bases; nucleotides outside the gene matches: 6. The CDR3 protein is CASSGTSGRAVETQYF. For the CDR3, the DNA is TGTGCCAGCAGCGGGACTAGCGGGAGGGCCGTGGAGACCCAGTACTTC.